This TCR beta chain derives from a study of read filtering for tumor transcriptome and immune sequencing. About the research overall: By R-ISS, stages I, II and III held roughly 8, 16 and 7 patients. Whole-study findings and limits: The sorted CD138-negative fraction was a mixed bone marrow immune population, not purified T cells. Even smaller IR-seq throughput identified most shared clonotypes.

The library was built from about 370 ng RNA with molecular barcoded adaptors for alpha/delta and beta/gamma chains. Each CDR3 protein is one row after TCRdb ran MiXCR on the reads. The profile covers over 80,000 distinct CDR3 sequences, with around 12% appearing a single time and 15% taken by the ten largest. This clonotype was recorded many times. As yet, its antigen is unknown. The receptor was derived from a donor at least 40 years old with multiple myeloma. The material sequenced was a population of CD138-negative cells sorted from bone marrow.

CDR3 in DNA: TGTGCCAGCAGTGAAAGAGTGGCCGGTTACGAGCAGTACTTC. Translation: CASSERVAGYEQYF. The chain employs TRBV6-1 and TRBJ2-7; D ambiguous. Per the germline V gene, CDR1 is MNHNS and CDR2 is SASEGT. The CDR3 has 14 residues. The V end was cut by 2 bases, the J end by 4 bases, with 12 bases between.